The next 13 T cell receptor beta chains were all read from a single sample in a study of blood T cell repertoires in COVID-19. Assay: immunoSEQ multiplex PCR; the TCRdb copy retains only in-frame clones and omits some. The profile covers some 99,000 clones, with approximately 81% appearing a single time and about 10% taken by the ten largest. Sequencing was done on a sample of peripheral blood. The receptors shown here come from a woman older than 75 with acute or convalescent COVID-19.

This clone was observed a handful of times. This chain links TRBV19 with TRBJ1-3; D is unresolved. CDR1 LNHDA and CDR2 SQIVND come from the germline V gene (reference sequence). The ends were cut back, 3 bases at V and 3 bases at J, with 12 bases in the middle. This CDR3 has 15 residues. CDR3 coding DNA: TGTGCCAGTAGTATTTTGACAAATAATGGAAACACCATATATTTT. This translates into CASSILTNNGNTIYF.

The V and J genes are TRBV7-9 and TRBJ2-3; no reliable D call. Trimming shortened V by 5 bases and J by 2 bases, and 8 bases separated the two germline ends. CDR3 size: 13 residues. Germline CDR1 and CDR2: SEHNR and FQNEAQ (reference sequence). The CDR3 sequence is CASSRQFTDTQYF. DNA of the CDR3: TGTGCCAGCAGCCGACAATTCACAGATACGCAGTATTTT.

V and J are TRBV24-1 and TRBJ1-5; tentative D call: TRBD1 (5 bases). The CDR3 extends over 14 amino acids. In germline, CDR1 is KGHDR, CDR2 SFDVKD. V was shortened by 9 bases and J by 0 bases, with 11 bases between the two germline ends. CDR3 loop: CATGRADSNQPQHF. CDR3 sequence (DNA): TGTGCCACCGGCAGGGCCGATAGCAATCAGCCCCAGCATTTT.

This clone was counted between two and nine times. The chain carries TRBV10-3 and TRBJ1-3; tentative D call: TRBD1 (6 bases). Trimming cost V 7 bases and J 0 bases, with 13 bases left between them. The CDR3 loop spans 15 amino acids. The germline gives CDR1 ENHRY, CDR2 SYGVKD. This CDR3 reads CAINPGHNSGNTIYF. The CDR3 coding sequence is TGTGCCATCAATCCGGGACATAACTCTGGAAACACCATATATTTT.

The chain recombines TRBV28 with TRBJ1-5, with 8 bases that match TRBD1. V trimming: 4 bases; J trimming: 3 bases; junction bases outside the gene matches: 8. Per germline, CDR1 MDHEN and CDR2 SYDVKM. The CDR3 runs 16 residues. The CDR3 loop is CASSSLLQGDNQPQHF. In DNA, the CDR3 is TGTGCCAGCAGTTCACTCCTACAGGGGGACAATCAGCCCCAGCATTTT.

This clone has a handful of counts. V is TRBV7-2 and J is TRBJ1-2, with TRBD1 matching over 8 bases. V shed 5 bases, J shed 8 bases, and the junction held 10 bases outside the gene matches. Germline CDR1 is SGHTA and CDR2 is FQGNSA. This CDR3 is built from 14 residues. Here the CDR3 DNA reads TGTGCCAGCAGCCCTACGGACAGGGCCGGCGGCTACACCTTC. It is translated as CASSPTDRAGGYTF.

The chain employs TRBV2 and TRBJ2-7, with a tentative D call TRBD1 (5 bases). Trimming left V 3 bases short and J 1 base short, with 10 bases between. Germline values: CDR1 SNHLY, CDR2 FYNNEI. This CDR3 comprises 14 residues. CDR3 residues: CASSDRTTSYEQYF. The CDR3 DNA sequence: TGTGCCAGCAGTGACAGGACAACTTCCTACGAGCAGTACTTC. Full variable domain (rest looked up from reference TRBV2 and TRBJ2-7): EPEVTQTPSHQVTQMGQEVILRCVPISNHLYFYWYRQILGQKVEFLVSFYNNEISEKSEIFDDQFSVERPDGSNFTLKIRSTKLEDSAMYFCASSDRTTSYEQYFGPGTRLTVT.

The chain is built from TRBV11-2 and TRBJ1-1; D might be TRBD1 (6 bases). The CDR3 is 14 residues long. Trimming left V 4 bases short and J 1 base short, with 10 bases between. Germline loops: CDR1 SGHAT, CDR2 FQNNGV. For the CDR3, the DNA is TGTGCCAGCAGCTCTGGGACAACGAACACTGAAGCTTTCTTT. Translation: CASSSGTTNTEAFF.

This chain joins TRBV5-4 and TRBJ2-3; 10 bases match TRBD2. Germline CDR1 SGHNT, CDR2 YYREEE (reference sequence). With 5 bases clipped from V and 0 bases from J, the junction kept 3 bases outside the gene matches. The CDR3 loop spans 15 amino acids. CDR3 sequence: CASRDSGGSTDTQYF. DNA of the CDR3: TGTGCCAGCAGGGATAGCGGGGGGAGCACAGATACGCAGTATTTT.

There are a few counts of this clone. J is TRBJ1-1 and V is TRBV5-1; 8 bases fit TRBD1. This CDR3 is built from 13 residues. V was pared by 4 bases and J by 3 bases, with 2 bases of the junction left unmatched. CDR1 is SGHRS, CDR2 YFSETQ, per germline. The CDR3 sequence: CASSPTGDTEAFF. The CDR3 DNA reads TGCGCCAGCAGCCCGACAGGGGACACTGAAGCTTTCTTT.

V and J are TRBV5-1 and TRBJ2-7; 9 positions match TRBD1. The CDR3 is 13 residues long. The V gene's germline CDR1 is SGHRS and CDR2 YFSETQ. After removal of 0 bases from V and 9 bases from J, the junction contained 4 bases not matched to a gene. The CDR3 here is CASSLGQGVGQYF. The CDR3 nucleotides read TGCGCCAGCAGCTTGGGACAGGGGGTGGGGCAGTACTTC.

The chain links TRBV19 to TRBJ1-3; the D gene is possibly TRBD1 (5 bases). The germline V gene has CDR1 LNHDA and CDR2 SQIVND (reference sequence). This CDR3 spans 15 amino acids. V lost 7 bases and J 0 bases, leaving 13 bases between the germline ends. The CDR3 nucleotides are TGTGCCAGTAAACAGGACACCTTCTCTGGAAACACCATATATTTT. Its translation is CASKQDTFSGNTIYF.

The chain combines TRBV9 with TRBJ1-3, with D perhaps TRBD1 (6 bases). This CDR3 contains 12 residues. The V and J ends lost 7 bases and 7 bases respectively, with 12 bases between them. Germline CDR1 and CDR2: SGDLS and YYNGEE. In DNA, the CDR3 is TGTGCCAGCGGTGGGCAGGGGAACACCATATATTTT. As protein: CASGGQGNTIYF.